The 16 T cell receptor beta chains presented below share a single source sample, sequenced in a study of low-dose radiotherapy and immunotherapy resistance in tumors. Gene-specific TRAV and TRBV primers were used for first-strand cDNA, covering alpha and beta chains. PCR amplification of the TCRs was performed with Phusion for 15 to 25 PCR cycles, and it relied on a constant-region primer together with a V-primer adapter. TCRdb used MiXCR to reprocess the reads, holding one entry per CDR3 protein. The sample contains roughly 76,000 distinct CDR3 sequences, approximately 19% of which appear only once. Indicated time point: before trial treatment. Sequencing was performed on PBMCs, taken before treatment. The source of these receptors is a male donor with prostate cancer.

This clonotype was seen many times. V gene TRBV27 combines with J gene TRBJ2-7, with TRBD1 as a possible D gene (6 bases). With 7 bases removed from V and 2 bases from J, the gap between germline ends came to 36 bases. Germline lookup yields CDR1 MNHEY and CDR2 SMNVEV (reference sequence). The CDR3 length is 21 residues. CDR3 protein: CASNEIYHRDRDPTVPYEQYF. The CDR3 region has the DNA TGTGCCAGCAACGAAATATACCACAGGGATCGGGACCCAACGGTTCCCTACGAGCAGTACTTC.

Many counts were recorded for this clonotype. The V call is TRBV5-6, the J call TRBJ2-2; TRBD2 might be the D (6 bases). Trimming left V 3 bases short and J 7 bases short, with 19 bases between. From germline, CDR1 is SGHDT and CDR2 YYEEEE. This CDR3 contains 16 residues. As DNA, the CDR3 is TGTGCCAGCAGCTGGACGGGCCTTAGCGGTGTCGGGGAGCTGTTTTTT. Amino acid sequence: CASSWTGLSGVGELFF.

This clonotype has ten or more counts. The chain recombines TRBV5-4 with TRBJ2-3, with D uncertain. Germline V gene data show CDR1 as SGHNT and CDR2 as YYREEE (reference sequence). V lost 0 bases and J lost 5, with 7 bases in between. This CDR3 comprises 13 residues. CDR3 sequence (DNA): TGTGCCAGCAGCTTGGAGCCACTAGATACGCAGTATTTT. Protein: CASSLEPLDTQYF.

The rearrangement links TRBV4-3 to TRBJ2-1; 13 nucleotides line up with TRBD2. Trimming cost V 4 bases and J 4 bases; bases outside gene matches: 7. The CDR3 has 17 amino acids. Germline V CDR1 and CDR2: LGHNA, YSLEER. CDR3 DNA sequence: TGCGCCAGCAGCCTTGAACTAGCGGGGGGGATTTACAATGAGCAGTTCTTC. Protein sequence: CASSLELAGGIYNEQFF.

The V gene is TRBV28, the J gene TRBJ2-7; 7 nucleotides match TRBD1. The CDR3 has 16 residues. V trimming: 3 bases; J trimming: 4 bases; junction bases outside the gene matches: 12. Germline V gives CDR1 MDHEN, CDR2 SYDVKM. The CDR3 nucleotides are TGTGCCAGCAGTTTTCTAGGGACAGAAAACCGTTACGAGCAGTACTTC. Its translation: CASSFLGTENRYEQYF.

The chain combines TRBV12-5 with TRBJ2-3; 7 nucleotides match TRBD2. With 0 bases clipped from V and 0 bases from J, the junction kept 18 bases outside the gene matches. Germline values: CDR1 LGHNT, CDR2 FRNRAP. The CDR3 runs 21 residues. For the CDR3, the DNA is TGTGCTAGTGGTTTGGTGACCCCCGCGGGAGACACTAACACTAGCACAGATACGCAGTATTTT. Translated, it gives CASGLVTPAGDTNTSTDTQYF.

This clonotype has ten or more counts. V usage is TRBV23-1 and J usage is TRBJ1-1; 8 nucleotides align to TRBD1. TRBV23-1 is sorted into the ORF group, with uncertain function. This CDR3 has 13 amino acids. V lost 5 bases and J lost 4; bases outside the gene matches: 3. As DNA, the CDR3 is TGCGCCAGCAGTTGGACAGGGTTCACTGAAGCTTTCTTT. This translates into CASSWTGFTEAFF.

This clonotype was found many times. The chain employs TRBV29-1 and TRBJ2-2; 12 nucleotides line up with TRBD1. V lost 6 bases to trimming and J lost 6 bases; unmatched junction nucleotides: 5. CDR3 size: 14 residues. Germline V gene lookup returns CDR1 SQVTM and CDR2 ANQGSEA. CDR3 in amino acids: CSVGQGATPGELFF. The CDR3 coding sequence is TGCAGCGTGGGACAGGGGGCCACTCCCGGGGAGCTGTTTTTT.

This clonotype was counted many times. CDR3 sequence: CSVVAPLDGEQYF. The CDR3 nucleotides are TGCAGCGTTGTGGCCCCCCTGGACGGCGAGCAGTACTTC. The chain links TRBV29-1 to TRBJ2-7; no clear D gene. Trimming shortened V by 4 bases and J by 6 bases, and 16 bases separated the two germline ends. The V gene's germline CDR1 is SQVTM and CDR2 ANQGSEA. The CDR3 has 13 amino acids.

There are many counts of this clonotype. The gene calls are TRBV29-1 and TRBJ1-2; D remains unclear. This CDR3 region has 11 residues. Germline V gene lookup returns CDR1 SQVTM and CDR2 ANQGSEA. The CDR3 region has the DNA TGCGTTGTGGACGTTGCCTATGGCTACACCTTC. Its protein product is CVVDVAYGYTF.

The sample holds many counts of this clonotype. This chain connects TRBV7-3 to TRBJ1-5; D is unresolved. The CDR3 loop spans 14 amino acids. Germline lookup yields CDR1 SGHTA and CDR2 FQGTGA. Between the trimmed V and J ends, which lost 4 bases and 3 bases, there was a span of 10 bases. Here the CDR3 reads CASSYVDTNQPQHF. The CDR3 region has the DNA TGTGCCAGCAGCTACGTAGACACCAATCAGCCCCAGCATTTT.

Points on this clonotype: This likely traces to a read error, being one base from a far larger clone. This rearrangement joins TRBV9 to TRBJ2-5, with 9 nucleotides matching TRBD1. CDR1 is SGDLS and CDR2 is YYNGEE in the germline V gene. The CDR3 spans 15 residues. J was trimmed by 11 bases and V by 0 bases; bases with no gene match: 11. The CDR3 sequence: CASSVGDRDYNEQYF. CDR3 coding DNA: TGTGCCAGCAGCGTAGGGGACAGGGATTACAATGAGCAGTACTTC.

This clonotype was detected many times. V and J are TRBV5-1 and TRBJ2-7, with D possibly matching TRBD1 (6 bases). CDR3 size: 15 residues. V dropped 0 bases and J dropped 6 bases, with 16 bases sitting between them. The V gene's germline CDR1 is SGHRS and CDR2 YFSETQ. The CDR3: CASSLEGDVRGEQYF. The DNA of the CDR3 is TGCGCCAGCAGCTTGGAGGGGGATGTCCGCGGCGAGCAGTACTTC.

This clonotype was seen many times. V usage is TRBV5-1 and J usage is TRBJ2-2; D assignment may be TRBD1 or TRBD2 (5 bases each). Germline values: CDR1 SGHRS, CDR2 YFSETQ. The ends were cut back, 3 bases at V and 7 bases at J, with 16 bases in the middle. The CDR3 loop spans 15 amino acids. CDR3 sequence (DNA): TGCGCCAGCAGCTCTCCGGGGCCCTCAGTCGGGGAGCTGTTTTTT. It is translated as CASSSPGPSVGELFF.

This clonotype has more than one count but fewer than ten. The CDR3 DNA reads as TGTGCCTGGAGCCGGGAGGACCGGGACCGTGAAAAACTGTTTTTT. It is translated as CAWSREDRDREKLFF. The chain is built from TRBV30 and TRBJ1-4; maybe TRBD1 (5 bases). The CDR3 is made up of 15 amino acids. Germline V CDR1 and CDR2: GTSNPN, SVGIG (reference sequence). Trimming cost V 3 bases and J 7 bases, with 18 bases left between them.

The gene calls are TRBV29-1 and TRBJ2-1, with 9 positions matching TRBD1. Germline assignment: CDR1 SQVTM and CDR2 ANQGSEA. The CDR3 consists of 14 residues. The V gene end was trimmed by 7 bases and the J gene end by 4 bases; junction bases not matched to a gene: 8. The CDR3 here is CSARTGGDYNEQFF. As DNA, the CDR3 is TGCAGCGCCAGAACAGGGGGCGATTACAATGAGCAGTTCTTC.